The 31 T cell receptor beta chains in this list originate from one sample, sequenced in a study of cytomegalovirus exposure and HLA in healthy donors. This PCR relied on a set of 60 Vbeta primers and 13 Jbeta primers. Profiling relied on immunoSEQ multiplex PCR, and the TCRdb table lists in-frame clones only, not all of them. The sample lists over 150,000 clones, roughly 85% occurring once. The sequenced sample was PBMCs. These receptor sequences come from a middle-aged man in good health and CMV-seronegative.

CDR3 sequence: CASSSIGGDEQYF. The CDR3, as DNA: TGTGCCAGCAGCTCAATAGGGGGGGACGAGCAGTACTTC. The chain joins TRBV7-6 to TRBJ2-7; TRBD2 might be the D (7 bases). Germline CDR1 reads SGHVS; CDR2 reads FNYEAQ. The V gene lost 4 bases and the J gene lost 5 bases, with 12 bases spanning the gap. The CDR3 is made up of 13 amino acids.

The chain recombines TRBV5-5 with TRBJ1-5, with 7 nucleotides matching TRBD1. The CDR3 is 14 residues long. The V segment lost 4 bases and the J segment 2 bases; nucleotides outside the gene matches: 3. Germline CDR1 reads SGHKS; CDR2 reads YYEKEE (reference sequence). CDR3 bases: TGTGCCAGCAGCGCAGGACAGGGCAATCAGCCCCAGCATTTT. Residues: CASSAGQGNQPQHF.

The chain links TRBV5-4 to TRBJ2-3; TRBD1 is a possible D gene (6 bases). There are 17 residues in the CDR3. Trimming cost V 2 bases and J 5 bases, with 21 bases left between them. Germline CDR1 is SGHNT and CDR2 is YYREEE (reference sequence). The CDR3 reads CASSFIPGQKVGDTQYF. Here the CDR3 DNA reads TGTGCCAGCAGCTTCATTCCGGGACAAAAGGTTGGAGATACGCAGTATTTT.

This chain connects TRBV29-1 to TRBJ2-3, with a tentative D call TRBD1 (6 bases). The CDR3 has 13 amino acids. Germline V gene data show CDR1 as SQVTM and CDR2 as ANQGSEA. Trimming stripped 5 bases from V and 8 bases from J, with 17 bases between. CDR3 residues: CSVHALQGSTQYF. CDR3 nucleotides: TGCAGCGTTCACGCCCTTCAGGGGAGTACGCAGTATTTT.

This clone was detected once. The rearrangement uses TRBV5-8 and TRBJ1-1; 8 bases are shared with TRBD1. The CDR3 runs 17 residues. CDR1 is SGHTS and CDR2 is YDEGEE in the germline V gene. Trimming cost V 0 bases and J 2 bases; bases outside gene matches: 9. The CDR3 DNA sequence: TGTGCCAGCAGCTTGGTTTTTGGGACAGGTGGAAACACTGAAGCTTTCTTT. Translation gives CASSLVFGTGGNTEAFF.

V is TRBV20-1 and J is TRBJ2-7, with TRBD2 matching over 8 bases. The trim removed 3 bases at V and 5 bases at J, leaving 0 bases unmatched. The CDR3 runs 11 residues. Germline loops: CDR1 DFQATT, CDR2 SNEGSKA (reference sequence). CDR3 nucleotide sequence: TGCAGTGCTAGCGGGAGGGACGAGCAGTACTTC. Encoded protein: CSASGRDEQYF.

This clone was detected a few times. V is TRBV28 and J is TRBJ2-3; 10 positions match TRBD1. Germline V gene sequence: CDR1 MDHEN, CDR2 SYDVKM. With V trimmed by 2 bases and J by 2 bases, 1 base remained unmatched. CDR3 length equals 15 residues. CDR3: CASSLGTGDTDTQYF. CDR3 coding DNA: TGTGCCAGCAGTTTAGGGACAGGGGACACAGATACGCAGTATTTT.

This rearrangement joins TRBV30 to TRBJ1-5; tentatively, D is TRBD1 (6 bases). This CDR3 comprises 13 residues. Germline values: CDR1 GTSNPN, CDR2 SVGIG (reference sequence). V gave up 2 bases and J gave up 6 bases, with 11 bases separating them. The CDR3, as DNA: TGTGCCTGGAGTAAAGGGGGGGGTCAGCCCCAGCATTTT. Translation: CAWSKGGGQPQHF. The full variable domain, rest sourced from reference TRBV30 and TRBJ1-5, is SQTIHQWPATLVQPVGSPLSLECTVEGTSNPNLYWYRQAAGRGLQLLFYSVGIGQISSEVPQNLSASRPQDRQFILSSKKLLLSDSGFYLCAWSKGGGQPQHFGDGTRLSIL.

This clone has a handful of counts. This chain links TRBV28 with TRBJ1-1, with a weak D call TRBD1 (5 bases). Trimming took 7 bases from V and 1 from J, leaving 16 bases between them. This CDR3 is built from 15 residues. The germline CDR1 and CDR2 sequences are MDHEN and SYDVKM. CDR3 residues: CASTTLGGGNTEAFF. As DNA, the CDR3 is TGTGCCAGCACGACACTGGGGGGTGGGAACACTGAAGCTTTCTTT.

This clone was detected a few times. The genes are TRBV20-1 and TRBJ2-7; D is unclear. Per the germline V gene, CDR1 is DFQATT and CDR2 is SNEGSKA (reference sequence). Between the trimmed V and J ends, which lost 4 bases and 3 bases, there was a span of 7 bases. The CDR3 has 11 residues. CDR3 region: CSATNSYEQYF. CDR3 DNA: TGCAGTGCTACCAACAGCTACGAGCAGTACTTC.

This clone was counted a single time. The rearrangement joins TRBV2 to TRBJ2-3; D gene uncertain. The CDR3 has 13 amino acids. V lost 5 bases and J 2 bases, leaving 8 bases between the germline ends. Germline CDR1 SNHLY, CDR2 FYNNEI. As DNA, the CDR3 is TGTGCCAGCAGTCGGTCGCACACAGATACGCAGTATTTT. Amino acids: CASSRSHTDTQYF.

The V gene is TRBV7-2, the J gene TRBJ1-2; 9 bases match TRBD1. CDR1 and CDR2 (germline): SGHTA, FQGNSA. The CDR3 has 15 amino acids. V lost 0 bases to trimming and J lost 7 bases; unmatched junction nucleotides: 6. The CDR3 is CASSLARDRASGYTF. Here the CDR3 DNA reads TGTGCCAGCAGCTTAGCGAGGGACAGGGCGAGTGGCTACACCTTC.

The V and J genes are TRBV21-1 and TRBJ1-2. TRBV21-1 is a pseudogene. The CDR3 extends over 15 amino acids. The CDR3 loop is CASISQGSYSYGYTF. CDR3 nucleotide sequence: TGTGCCAGCATTAGTCAAGGGAGCTACTCTTATGGCTACACCTTC.

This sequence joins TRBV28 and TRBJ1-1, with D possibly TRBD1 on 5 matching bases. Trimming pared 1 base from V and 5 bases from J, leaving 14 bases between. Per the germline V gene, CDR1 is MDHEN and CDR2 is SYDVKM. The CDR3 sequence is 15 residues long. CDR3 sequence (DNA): TGTGCCAGCAGTTTATATCTTCGGGGGGAGACTGAAGCTTTCTTT. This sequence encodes CASSLYLRGETEAFF.

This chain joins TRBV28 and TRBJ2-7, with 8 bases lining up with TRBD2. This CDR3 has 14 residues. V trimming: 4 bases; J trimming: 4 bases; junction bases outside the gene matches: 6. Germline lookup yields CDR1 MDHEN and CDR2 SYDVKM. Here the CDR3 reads CASSSAGARYEQYF. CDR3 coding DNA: TGTGCCAGCAGTTCAGCGGGAGCGAGATACGAGCAGTACTTC.

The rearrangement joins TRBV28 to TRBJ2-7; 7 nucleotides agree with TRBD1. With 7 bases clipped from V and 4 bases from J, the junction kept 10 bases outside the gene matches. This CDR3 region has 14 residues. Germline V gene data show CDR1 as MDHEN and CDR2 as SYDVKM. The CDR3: CASTQWGTEYEQYF. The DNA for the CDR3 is TGTGCCAGCACCCAATGGGGGACAGAGTACGAGCAGTACTTC.

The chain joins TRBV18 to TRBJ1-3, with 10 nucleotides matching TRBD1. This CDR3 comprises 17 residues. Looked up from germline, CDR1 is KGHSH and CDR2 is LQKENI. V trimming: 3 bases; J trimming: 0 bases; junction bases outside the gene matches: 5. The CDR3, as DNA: TGTGCCAGCTCACCGATCGGGACAGGGGACTCTGGAAACACCATATATTTT. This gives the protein CASSPIGTGDSGNTIYF.

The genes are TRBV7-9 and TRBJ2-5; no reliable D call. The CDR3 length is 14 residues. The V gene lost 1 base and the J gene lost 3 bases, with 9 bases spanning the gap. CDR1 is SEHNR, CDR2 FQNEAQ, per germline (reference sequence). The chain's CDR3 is CASSLVVAEETQYF. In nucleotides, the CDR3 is TGTGCCAGCAGCTTAGTGGTGGCGGAAGAGACCCAGTACTTC.

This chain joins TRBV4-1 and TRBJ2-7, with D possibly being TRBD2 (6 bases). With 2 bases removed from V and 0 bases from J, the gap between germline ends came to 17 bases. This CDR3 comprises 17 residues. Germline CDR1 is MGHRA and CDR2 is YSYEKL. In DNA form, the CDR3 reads TGCGCCAGCAGCCAACCTACTAGCAAGGGGAGCTCCTACGAGCAGTACTTC. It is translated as CASSQPTSKGSSYEQYF.

CDR3 in amino acids: CAWKGQIHREQFF. The CDR3 DNA is TGTGCCTGGAAGGGACAGATACACCGTGAGCAGTTCTTC. The rearrangement joins TRBV30 to TRBJ2-1, with 7 bases lining up with TRBD1. This CDR3 spans 13 amino acids. Germline V CDR1 and CDR2: GTSNPN, SVGIG (reference sequence). The junction had 9 bases not matched to a gene; V was cut back by 4 bases and J by 9 bases.

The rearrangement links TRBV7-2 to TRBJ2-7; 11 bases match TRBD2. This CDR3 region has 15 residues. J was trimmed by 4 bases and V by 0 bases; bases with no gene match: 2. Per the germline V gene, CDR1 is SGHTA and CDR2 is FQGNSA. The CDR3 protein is CASSLAPSGRYEQYF. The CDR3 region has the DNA TGTGCCAGCAGCTTAGCCCCTAGCGGGAGGTACGAGCAGTACTTC.

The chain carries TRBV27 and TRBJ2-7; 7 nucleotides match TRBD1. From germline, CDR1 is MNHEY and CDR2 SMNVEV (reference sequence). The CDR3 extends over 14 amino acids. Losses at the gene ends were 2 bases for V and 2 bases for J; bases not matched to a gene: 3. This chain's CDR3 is CASSLLDRAYEQYF. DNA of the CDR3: TGTGCCAGCAGTTTACTAGACAGGGCCTACGAGCAGTACTTC.

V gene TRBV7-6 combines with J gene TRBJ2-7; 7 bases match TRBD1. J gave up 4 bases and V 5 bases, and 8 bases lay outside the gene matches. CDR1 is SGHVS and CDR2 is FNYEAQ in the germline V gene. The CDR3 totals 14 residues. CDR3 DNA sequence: TGTGCCAGCAGCCTCGGGACCAGGGGGTACGAGCAGTACTTC. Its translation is CASSLGTRGYEQYF.

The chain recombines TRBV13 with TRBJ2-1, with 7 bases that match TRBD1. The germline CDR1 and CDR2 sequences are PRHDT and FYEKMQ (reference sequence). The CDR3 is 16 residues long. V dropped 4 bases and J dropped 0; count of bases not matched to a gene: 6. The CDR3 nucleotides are TGTGCCAGCAGCTGGACAGGCCAAAGCTCCTACAATGAGCAGTTCTTC. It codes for CASSWTGQSSYNEQFF. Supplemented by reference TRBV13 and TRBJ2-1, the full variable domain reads AAGVIQSPRHLIKEKRETATLKCYPIPRHDTVYWYQQGPGQDPQFLISFYEKMQSDKGSIPDRFSAQQFSDYHSELNMSSLELGDSALYFCASSWTGQSSYNEQFFGPGTRLTVL.

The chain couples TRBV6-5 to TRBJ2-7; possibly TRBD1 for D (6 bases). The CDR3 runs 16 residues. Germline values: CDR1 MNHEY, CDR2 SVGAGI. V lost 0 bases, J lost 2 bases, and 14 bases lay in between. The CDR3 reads CASSYSGLRGTYEQYF. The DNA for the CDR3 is TGTGCCAGCAGTTACTCGGGGCTCAGGGGAACCTACGAGCAGTACTTC.

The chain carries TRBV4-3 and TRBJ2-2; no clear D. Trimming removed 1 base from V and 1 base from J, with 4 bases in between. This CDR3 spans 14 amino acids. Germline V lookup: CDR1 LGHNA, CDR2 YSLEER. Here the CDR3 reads CASSQGQNTGELFF. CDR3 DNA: TGCGCCAGCAGCCAAGGGCAGAACACCGGGGAGCTGTTTTTT.

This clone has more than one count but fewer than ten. In nucleotides, the CDR3 is TGCAGCGCCTCGTTTGTCGCGGGAAAACTGTTTTTT. This sequence encodes CSASFVAGKLFF. The chain combines TRBV29-1 with TRBJ1-4, with D unclear. The V end was cut by 7 bases, the J end by 10 bases, with 16 bases between. Germline V gene lookup returns CDR1 SQVTM and CDR2 ANQGSEA. The CDR3 loop spans 12 amino acids.

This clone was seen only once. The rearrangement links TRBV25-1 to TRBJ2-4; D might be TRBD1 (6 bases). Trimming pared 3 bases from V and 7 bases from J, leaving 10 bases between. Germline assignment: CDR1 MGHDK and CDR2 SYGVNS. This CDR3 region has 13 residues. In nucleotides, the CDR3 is TGTGCCAGCAGTGAGGGTGGGGGCAACATTCAGTACTTC. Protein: CASSEGGGNIQYF.

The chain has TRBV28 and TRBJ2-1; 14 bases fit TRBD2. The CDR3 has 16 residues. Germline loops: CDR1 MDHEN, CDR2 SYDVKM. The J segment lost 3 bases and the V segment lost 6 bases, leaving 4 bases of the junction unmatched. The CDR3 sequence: CASSGTSGSYYNEQFF. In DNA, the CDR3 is TGTGCCAGCAGCGGGACTAGCGGGAGTTACTACAATGAGCAGTTCTTC.

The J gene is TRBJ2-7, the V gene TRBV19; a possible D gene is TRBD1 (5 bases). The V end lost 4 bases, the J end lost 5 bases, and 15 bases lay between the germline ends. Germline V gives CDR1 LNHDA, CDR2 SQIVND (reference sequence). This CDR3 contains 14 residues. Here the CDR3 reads CASSTQATVDEQYF. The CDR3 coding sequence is TGTGCCAGTAGTACCCAGGCGACAGTGGACGAGCAGTACTTC.

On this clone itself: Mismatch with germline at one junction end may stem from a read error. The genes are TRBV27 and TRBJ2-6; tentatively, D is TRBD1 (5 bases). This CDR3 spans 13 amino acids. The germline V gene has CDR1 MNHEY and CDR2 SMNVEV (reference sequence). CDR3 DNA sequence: TGTGCCAGCAGGGGGTCTGGGGCCAACGGCCTGACTTTC. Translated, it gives CASRGSGANGLTF.